The 24 T cell receptor beta chains below all came from one sample that was sequenced in a study of response to subunit inactivated influenza vaccine (dated by TCRdb to 2016 to 2019). Receptor amplification or capture employed RT-PCR. The sample was run on an Illumina HiSeq 2500. In-frame beta chains were kept once TCRdb had trimmed the public reads at Q25 with fastp and called clones with MiXCR. Each record represents a unique CDR3 protein, reported with the most common genes and DNA among its rows. The sample yields about 780,000 distinct CDR3 sequences; 15% to 20% were counted once. The ten largest clones add up to roughly 11% of the sample. The sample in question was PBMCs from blood, obtained 5 days after vaccination. The receptors here all came from a man aged 50-60 years who received an inactivated influenza vaccine. Donor details come from another sample of the same person, matched by shared clones.

This clonotype appeared many times. The gene calls are TRBV12-3 or TRBV12-4 and TRBJ1-5, with no clear D. The CDR3 is 13 residues long. V shed 7 bases and J shed 5 bases, with 12 bases lying between them. The CDR3 coding sequence is TGTGCCAGCAAAAAAACTGTGGATCAGCCCCAGCATTTT. Translated: CASKKTVDQPQHF.

The chain links TRBV18 to TRBJ1-2; 7 nucleotides line up with TRBD1. The germline V gene encodes CDR1 KGHSH and CDR2 LQKENI. CDR3 size: 13 residues. V dropped 4 bases and J dropped 8; count of bases not matched to a gene: 7. CDR3 nucleotide sequence: TGTGCCAGCTCACACGGACAGGATGGCGGCTACACCTTC. It translates to CASSHGQDGGYTF. Drawing the rest from reference TRBV18 and TRBJ1-2, the complete variable domain is NAGVMQNPRHLVRRRGQEARLRCSPMKGHSHVYWYRQLPEEGLKFMVYLQKENIIDESGMPKERFSAEFPKEGPSILRIQQVVRGDSAAYFCASSHGQDGGYTFGSGTRLTVV.

This clonotype came up a few times. J is TRBJ2-1 and V is TRBV3-1; TRBD2 aligns across 8 bases. The length of the CDR3 is 16 residues. Germline assignment: CDR1 LGHDT and CDR2 YNNKEL (reference sequence). Trimming removed 2 bases from V and 7 bases from J; junction bases left unmatched: 10. CDR3 DNA sequence: TGTGCCAGCAGCCAAACGACCGGGACTAGGGTTAATGAGCAGTTCTTC. Residues: CASSQTTGTRVNEQFF.

This chain connects TRBV4-3 to TRBJ2-7, with no clear D. The CDR3 is 15 amino acids. V was clipped by 4 bases and J by 3 bases, with 16 bases between them. Germline V gene lookup returns CDR1 LGHNA and CDR2 YSLEER. The CDR3 is CASSRRWADGYEQYF. CDR3 sequence (DNA): TGCGCCAGCAGCCGCCGTTGGGCAGATGGCTACGAGCAGTACTTC.

This clonotype was counted between two and nine times. This chain connects TRBV10-3 to TRBJ2-1; D unclear. CDR3 length: 17 amino acids. From germline, CDR1 is ENHRY and CDR2 SYGVKD. With 4 bases removed from V and 0 bases from J, the gap between germline ends came to 16 bases. CDR3 in amino acids: CAISVDSLFGSYNEQFF. The CDR3 DNA reads TGTGCCATCAGTGTAGACTCCCTTTTTGGCTCCTACAATGAGCAGTTCTTC.

This chain uses TRBV7-2 with TRBJ1-3; D is ambiguous. Deletions cut 3 bases from V and 0 bases from J, with 6 bases between. From germline, CDR1 is SGHTA and CDR2 FQGNSA. CDR3 size: 14 residues. The CDR3 region is CASSFLRSGNTIYF. The CDR3 DNA reads TGTGCCAGCAGCTTTTTACGCTCTGGAAACACCATATATTTT.

This clonotype was seen a handful of times. The CDR3 DNA is TGCGCCAGCAGCAGCACAGGGATTCAAGAGACCCAGTACTTC. This translates into CASSSTGIQETQYF. The chain uses TRBV5-1 and TRBJ2-5; perhaps TRBD1 as D (6 bases). This CDR3 is built from 14 residues. Trimming stripped 4 bases from V and 2 bases from J, with 12 bases between. Germline CDR1 and CDR2: SGHRS and YFSETQ.

This clonotype was detected once. The genes are TRBV10-2 and TRBJ2-2, with 12 bases aligning to TRBD1. The CDR3 length is 16 residues. V lost 6 bases, J lost 5 bases, and 7 bases stayed unmatched. Germline V gene lookup returns CDR1 WSHSY and CDR2 SAAADI. CDR3 in DNA: TGCGCCAGCAGGGGGACAGGGGGCGGTTTGACCGGGGAGCTGTTTTTT. This encodes CASRGTGGGLTGELFF.

This clonotype appeared once. V gene TRBV7-2 combines with J gene TRBJ1-3, with D possibly matching TRBD1 (5 bases). This CDR3 comprises 16 residues. Between the trimmed V and J ends, which lost 3 bases and 0 bases, there was a span of 12 bases. Germline V gives CDR1 SGHTA, CDR2 FQGNSA. The CDR3 sequence: CASSFGDSSSGNTIYF. CDR3 DNA: TGTGCCAGCAGCTTTGGGGACTCCAGCTCTGGAAACACCATATATTTT.

This clonotype was counted a few times. The rearrangement links TRBV12-3 or TRBV12-4 to TRBJ2-5; 11 bases fit TRBD2. CDR3 length: 15 amino acids. After removal of 6 bases from V and 3 bases from J, the junction contained 6 bases not matched to a gene. CDR3 residues: CASSLGLAEKETQYF. The DNA of the CDR3 is TGTGCCAGCAGCCTGGGACTAGCGGAAAAAGAGACCCAGTACTTC.

V usage is TRBV5-1 and J usage is TRBJ2-1; TRBD2 matches at 7 bases. The CDR3 is made up of 18 amino acids. Trimming at V came to 4 bases and at J to 2 bases, leaving 15 bases not matched to a gene. CDR1 SGHRS and CDR2 YFSETQ come from the germline V gene. Here the CDR3 DNA reads TGCGCCAGCAGCAGAGGTCTCCTAGCGGCCGTAACCTACAATGAGCAGTTCTTC. This translates into CASSRGLLAAVTYNEQFF.

On this clonotype: At one end, the junction sequence differs from germline, possibly due to a read error. J is TRBJ2-6 and V is TRBV7-2; D may match TRBD1 or TRBD2 (5 bases each). CDR3 size: 15 residues. CDR1 is SGHTA and CDR2 is FQGNSA in the germline V gene. As DNA, the CDR3 is TGTGCCAGCAGCTTAGGACAGACCGGGGTCAACGTCCTGACTTTC. This encodes CASSLGQTGVNVLTF.

The table lists this clonotype with many counts. This chain connects TRBV10-3 to TRBJ2-1, with D perhaps matching TRBD2 (6 bases). Germline V gene data show CDR1 as ENHRY and CDR2 as SYGVKD. This CDR3 comprises 16 residues. Trimming left V 2 bases short and J 1 base short, with 12 bases between. DNA for the CDR3: TGTGCCATCAGTGAGCCGACGGGACTGTCCTACAATGAGCAGTTCTTC. This encodes CAISEPTGLSYNEQFF.

DNA for the CDR3: TGCAGTGCTCAATGGGGAGGAGCCCGGGAGACCCAGTACTTC. As protein: CSAQWGGARETQYF. The chain employs TRBV20-1 and TRBJ2-5; the D gene is possibly TRBD2 (6 bases). Germline V gene sequence: CDR1 DFQATT, CDR2 SNEGSKA (reference sequence). Trimming stripped 5 bases from V and 5 bases from J, with 18 bases between. CDR3 length equals 14 residues.

This chain connects TRBV7-9 to TRBJ2-1; D is unresolved. Germline V lookup: CDR1 SEHNR, CDR2 FQNEAQ (reference sequence). This CDR3 has 12 residues. V was cut by 5 bases and J by 9 bases, with 11 bases left in between. The chain's CDR3 is CASSPGRSEQFF. The CDR3 bases are TGTGCCAGCAGCCCTGGGCGGAGTGAGCAGTTCTTC.

The V and J genes are TRBV5-1 and TRBJ2-2, with 7 bases matching TRBD1. The CDR3 sequence is 14 residues long. Looked up from germline, CDR1 is SGHRS and CDR2 is YFSETQ. The V segment lost 3 bases and the J segment 7 bases; nucleotides outside the gene matches: 6. The CDR3 sequence is CASSWRTGHGELFF. CDR3 in DNA: TGCGCCAGCAGCTGGAGGACAGGACACGGGGAGCTGTTTTTT.

This clonotype has only a few counts. The V call is TRBV10-3, the J call TRBJ2-1; 7 bases map to TRBD2. With 3 bases clipped from V and 3 bases from J, the junction kept 8 bases outside the gene matches. Germline CDR1 reads ENHRY; CDR2 reads SYGVKD. CDR3 length: 16 residues. The CDR3 sequence: CAISEAGTTVYNEQFF. In DNA form, the CDR3 reads TGTGCCATCAGTGAAGCCGGGACTACTGTCTACAATGAGCAGTTCTTC.

The chain joins TRBV20-1 to TRBJ2-3; TRBD2 agrees at 8 bases. This CDR3 contains 14 residues. Germline V gene lookup returns CDR1 DFQATT and CDR2 SNEGSKA (reference sequence). V shed 3 bases, J shed 4 bases, and the junction held 6 bases outside the gene matches. The CDR3 spells CSASWGLGSDTQYF. The CDR3 DNA is TGCAGTGCTAGCTGGGGACTAGGGTCAGATACGCAGTATTTT.

The chain recombines TRBV5-5 with TRBJ1-2; D possibly corresponds to TRBD1 (5 bases). V lost 0 bases and J lost 7, with 13 bases in between. The CDR3 is 14 residues long. The germline gives CDR1 SGHKS, CDR2 YYEKEE (reference sequence). The CDR3 reads CASSLGPQAPGYTF. CDR3 DNA sequence: TGTGCCAGCAGCTTGGGTCCACAGGCCCCTGGCTACACCTTC.

This clonotype turned up a few times. The rearrangement links TRBV12-3 or TRBV12-4 to TRBJ1-6, with 7 bases that match TRBD1. The V gene end was trimmed by 2 bases and the J gene end by 8 bases; junction bases not matched to a gene: 3. This CDR3 has 14 residues. In nucleotides, the CDR3 is TGTGCCAGCAGTTTACAGGGGACAGATTCACCCCTCCACTTT. Translating it yields CASSLQGTDSPLHF.

This chain connects TRBV6-5 to TRBJ1-6, with unresolved D. Germline-derived CDR1 and CDR2 are MNHEY and SVGAGI. The CDR3 contains 12 residues. Trimming left V 2 bases short and J 9 bases short, with 5 bases between. CDR3 loop: CASSYGSSPLHF. The CDR3 region has the DNA TGTGCCAGCAGTTACGGTTCTTCACCCCTCCACTTT.

The chain combines TRBV7-2 with TRBJ2-2; D perhaps matches TRBD1 (6 bases). Trimming shortened V by 1 base and J by 1 base, and 10 bases separated the two germline ends. This CDR3 has 16 amino acids. The germline V gene has CDR1 SGHTA and CDR2 FQGNSA. In DNA, the CDR3 is TGTGCCAGCAGCTTAGGGGGACATCTGAACACCGGGGAGCTGTTTTTT. Residues: CASSLGGHLNTGELFF.

This clonotype was recorded at least ten times. The gene calls are TRBV6-5 and TRBJ1-2; D remains ambiguous. The V end was cut by 2 bases, the J end by 2 bases, with 15 bases between. Germline V CDR1 and CDR2: MNHEY, SVGAGI. This CDR3 has 16 residues. The CDR3 coding sequence is TGTGCCAGCAGTTACAGACTGACCGACTTAAACTATGGCTACACCTTC. Its translation is CASSYRLTDLNYGYTF.

V usage is TRBV30 and J usage is TRBJ2-5; 15 bases map to TRBD2. J lost 2 bases, V lost 5 bases, and 3 bases had no gene match. The germline CDR1 and CDR2 sequences are GTSNPN and SVGIG (reference sequence). CDR3 size: 15 residues. CDR3 DNA: TGTGCCTGGGGGGGGACTAGCGGGAGGCAAGAGACCCAGTACTTC. Its protein product is CAWGGTSGRQETQYF.